Many counts were recorded for the clone carrying this T cell receptor beta chain. The antigen is unknown. The record originates from a study of Graves' ophthalmopathy and Graves' hyperthyroidism. For the study at large: The authors collected peripheral blood at initial diagnosis, before any treatment.

TCR beta CDR3 regions were amplified from RNA transcripts. Second-round multiplex PCR followed a first-round RT-PCR using HTBI primers. MiXCR, run by TCRdb on the multiplex PCR reads, gives a single entry per CDR3 protein. Here the sample spans 200,000 to 250,000 distinct CDR3 sequences, 25% to 35% being singletons. Findings and caveats of the study: The 13-signature model separated ophthalmopathy from stable hyperthyroidism at approximately 89% sensitivity and around 80% specificity. Most clonotypes expanded in thyroid above 0.001 frequency were present in blood too.

Trimming cost V 3 bases and J 11 bases, with 13 bases left between them. The germline CDR1 and CDR2 sequences are SEHNR and FQNEAQ (reference sequence). The CDR3 has 12 amino acids. This clonotype was sampled from a man in his fifties or sixties with Graves' ophthalmopathy. The material sequenced was peripheral blood. The chain uses TRBV7-9 and TRBJ1-1, with a weak D call TRBD1 (5 bases). The DNA of the CDR3 is TGTGCCAGCAGCTTCGAGGGGCGGGATGCTTTCTTT. Amino acid sequence: CASSFEGRDAFF.